This T cell receptor (beta chain) came from a study of OX40 agonist ivuxolimab in advanced cancers. For the study at large: At 0.01 to 10 mg/kg, ivuxolimab was administered intravenously to patients every 2 weeks. Males comprised around 78% of the group, whose mean age was approximately 61 years (range roughly 23 to 90).

Generated by immunoSEQ multiplex PCR, the TCRdb table keeps only in-frame clones and is missing some. The data show around 80,000 clones, approximately 85% seen once. The CDR3 consists of 14 residues. CDR1 and CDR2 from the germline V gene are PRHDT and FYEKMQ (reference sequence). With V trimmed by 4 bases and J by 4 bases, 3 bases remained unmatched. As concerns this clone: Other DNA sequences from this sample encode an identical CDR3 as well.

The chain joins TRBV13 to TRBJ1-5, with 8 positions matching TRBD1. This receptor was identified in an adult with an advanced solid tumor such as melanoma, head and neck, liver or kidney cancer. The input for sequencing was CD4+ or CD8+ T cells sorted from blood, taken in a trial of the OX40 agonist ivuxolimab. The CDR3 loop reads CASSSGQGNQPQHF. CDR3 nucleotide sequence: TGTGCCAGCAGCTCTGGACAGGGTAATCAGCCCCAGCATTTT. The full variable domain, completed using reference TRBV13 and TRBJ1-5, is AAGVIQSPRHLIKEKRETATLKCYPIPRHDTVYWYQQGPGQDPQFLISFYEKMQSDKGSIPDRFSAQQFSDYHSELNMSSLELGDSALYFCASSSGQGNQPQHFGDGTRLSIL.